The present TCR beta chain was sequenced within a study of OX40 agonist ivuxolimab in advanced cancers. Overall study: Every patient in dose escalation had hepatocellular carcinoma, melanoma, renal cell or head and neck cancer.

With baseline, cycle 4 day 1, and cycle 7 day 1 as timepoints, blood was sampled. This clone has just a few counts. The antigen is unknown. From germline, CDR1 is SEHNR and CDR2 FQNEAQ (reference sequence). This CDR3 region has 13 residues. The ends were cut back, 5 bases at V and 7 bases at J, with 14 bases in the middle. The study, taken as a whole, reports: Compared with others, partial responders at 0.1-3.0 mg/kg displayed clonal expansion among the lowest. Expanded clones belonging to CD8+ T cells outnumbered, on average, those of CD4+.

Using immunoSEQ multiplex PCR, the repertoire was profiled, and TCRdb retains in-frame clones only, with some absent. Here the sample spans about 99,000 clones, approximately 94% being singletons. The sample consisted of CD4+ or CD8+ T cells sorted from blood, taken in a trial of the OX40 agonist ivuxolimab. This receptor was identified in an adult with an advanced solid tumor such as melanoma, head and neck, liver or kidney cancer. The genes are TRBV7-9 and TRBJ1-2; no clear D. The CDR3 nucleotides read TGTGCCAGCAGCGCGTCAGAGGGCTCTGGCTACACCTTC. Translation: CASSASEGSGYTF.